This T cell receptor beta chain comes out of a study of metastatic and nonmetastatic thyroid tumors. In the original workflow: CDR3 was compared across clinicopathological groups, and the resulting differences were used to build a distant-metastasis classifier for papillary thyroid cancer. Using MiXCR, TCRdb re-called clones from the PCR reads. For this entry, the V and J calls and clone size follow TCRdb and not the study's own pipeline. The data hold around 9,000 clones, with 44% observed a single time. This clone turned up a few times. Among the patients, none had received any treatment before thyroid surgery. The sample was tumor tissue. This receptor was obtained from a male donor with papillary thyroid cancer or a benign thyroid nodule (not recorded which). Some clones in this sample may be carry-over from other donors' samples.

This chain's CDR3 is CASSATGPYEQYF. The DNA for the CDR3 is TGTGCCAGCAGTGCGACAGGGCCCTACGAGCAGTACTTC. The rearrangement uses TRBV6-1 and TRBJ2-7; TRBD1 matches 7 bases. V lost 4 bases to trimming and J lost 2 bases; unmatched junction nucleotides: 2. CDR1 is MNHNS and CDR2 is SASEGT in the germline V gene. The CDR3 runs to 13 residues.